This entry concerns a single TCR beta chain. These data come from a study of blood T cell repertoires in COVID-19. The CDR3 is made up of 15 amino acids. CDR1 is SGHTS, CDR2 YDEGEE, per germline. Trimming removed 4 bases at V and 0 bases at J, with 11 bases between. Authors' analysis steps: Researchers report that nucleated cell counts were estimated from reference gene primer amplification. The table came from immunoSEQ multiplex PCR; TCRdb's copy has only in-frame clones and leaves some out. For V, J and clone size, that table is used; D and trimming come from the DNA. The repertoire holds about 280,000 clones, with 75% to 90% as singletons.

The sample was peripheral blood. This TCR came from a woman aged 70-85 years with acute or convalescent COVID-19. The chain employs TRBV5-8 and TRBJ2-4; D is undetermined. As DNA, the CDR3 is TGTGCCAGCAGCCCCAATGGCCAAGCCAAAAACATTCAGTACTTC. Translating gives CASSPNGQAKNIQYF.